This paragraph reports one TCR beta chain. Its antigen target is currently unknown. The sample holds no much larger clone one base away, and base qualities are not on file. Taken from cysteine to phenylalanine, the CDR3 has 14 residues. Only the CDR3 DNA stays, 42 bases, in frame from base 1. From a lookup of the germline V gene (reference sequence), CDR1 and CDR2 are DFQATT and SNEGSKA. V gives up 4 bases and J gives up 10 bases, and the segment between their germline ends measures 20 bases. Library preparation was by PCR. Instrument used: Illumina HiSeq 2500. Unique molecular identifiers were incorporated into TCR beta cDNA libraries to reduce PCR and sequencing biases. Per 1 to 10 million input T cells, some 500,000 cDNA molecules were obtained, such that each molecule approximated one T cell. The patient libraries were prepared and sequenced using the same protocol as the earlier healthy control dataset. Samples belonging to the same batch were prepared together, multiplexed and sequenced on a shared HiSeq lane. The original pipeline was this. MIGEC handled the raw barcoded reads, throwing out single-read molecular identifier groups before consensus assembly and CDR3 extraction. Clonotype tables were post-analysed with VDJtools, and diversity was normalized by down-sampling all datasets to the smallest sample size. Repertoire overlap clustering matched CDR3 amino acid but not nucleotide sequences to correct batch-related cross-sample contamination. TCRdb ran its own pipeline on the public reads, namely fastp trimming at Q25 and MiXCR clone calling, and kept in-frame beta chains. Rows with one shared CDR3 protein collapse into an entry with the most common genes and DNA. The V and J calls come from TCRdb's annotation, not from the publication. The sample profile shows about 800,000 distinct CDR3 sequences; approximately 30% of them were found once. The top ten clonotypes cover more than 0.55% of the sample.

The entry originates in a study of post-analysis software for immune sequencing data (dated by TCRdb to the mid-2010s). Regarding the research as a whole: Disease courses on record covered relapsing-remitting, secondary progressive and progressive-relapsing multiple sclerosis, though some patients had no subtype annotation. The patient repertoires were compared against 10 to 12 previously published healthy control repertoires obtained from donors aged roughly 6 to 28 years. A subset of samples was prepared in parallel using single-end sample barcoding, then pooled and co-amplified after Illumina adapter ligation. The paper's findings and limits, for the study overall: Normalized Chao1 diversity was significantly lower in multiple sclerosis patients than controls, suggesting substantial peripheral T-cell clonal expansion. Patients showed significantly higher frequencies than controls for roughly five TRBV segments, among them TRBV5-6, TRBV5-1 and TRBV20-1. Direct clustering with F measure showed strong co-clustering of samples prepared in the same batch, prompting a batch-effect correction. The multiple sclerosis patient group was slightly younger than the control group.

To demonstrate the VDJtools post-analysis software, TCR beta repertoires were profiled from the peripheral blood of over ten young patients with multiple sclerosis. The multiple sclerosis patients were children and adolescents between roughly 6 and 16 years of age. Recombination connected TRBV20-1 to TRBJ2-1, with the D gene too uncertain to name. The material sequenced was blood. The sequence derives from a girl aged 10 to 17 with multiple sclerosis. The DNA sequence is TGCAGTGCTATGAAACCTTATGAGCTCAGGGAGCAGTTCTTC. This sequence encodes CSAMKPYELREQFF.